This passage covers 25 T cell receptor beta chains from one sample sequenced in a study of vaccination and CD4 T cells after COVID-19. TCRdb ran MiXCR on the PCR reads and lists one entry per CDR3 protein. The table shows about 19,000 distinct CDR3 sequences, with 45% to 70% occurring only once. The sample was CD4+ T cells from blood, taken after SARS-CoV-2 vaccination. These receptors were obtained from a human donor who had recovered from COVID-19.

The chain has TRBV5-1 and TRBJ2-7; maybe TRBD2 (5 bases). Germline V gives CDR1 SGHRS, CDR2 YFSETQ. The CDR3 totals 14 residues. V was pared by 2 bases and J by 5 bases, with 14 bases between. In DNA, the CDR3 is TGCGCCAGCAGCTTCCCTGGGAGTAGGCACGAGCAGTACTTC. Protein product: CASSFPGSRHEQYF.

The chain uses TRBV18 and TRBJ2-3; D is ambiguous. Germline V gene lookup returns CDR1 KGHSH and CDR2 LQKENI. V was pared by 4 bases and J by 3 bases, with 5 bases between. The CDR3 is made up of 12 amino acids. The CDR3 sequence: CASSQRTDTQYF. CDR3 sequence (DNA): TGTGCCAGCTCACAGAGAACAGATACGCAGTATTTT.

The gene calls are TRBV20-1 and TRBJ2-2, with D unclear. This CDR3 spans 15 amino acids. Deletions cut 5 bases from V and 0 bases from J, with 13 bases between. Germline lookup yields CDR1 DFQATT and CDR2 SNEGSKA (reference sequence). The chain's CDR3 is CSAPSRPANTGELFF. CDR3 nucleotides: TGCAGTGCTCCGAGCCGACCAGCGAACACCGGGGAGCTGTTTTTT.

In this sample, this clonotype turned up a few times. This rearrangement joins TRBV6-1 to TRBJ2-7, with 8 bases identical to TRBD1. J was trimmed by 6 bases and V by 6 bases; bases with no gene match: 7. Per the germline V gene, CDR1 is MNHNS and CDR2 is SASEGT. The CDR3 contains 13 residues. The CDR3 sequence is CASRTTGAGEQYF. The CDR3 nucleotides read TGTGCCAGCAGGACGACAGGGGCGGGCGAGCAGTACTTC.

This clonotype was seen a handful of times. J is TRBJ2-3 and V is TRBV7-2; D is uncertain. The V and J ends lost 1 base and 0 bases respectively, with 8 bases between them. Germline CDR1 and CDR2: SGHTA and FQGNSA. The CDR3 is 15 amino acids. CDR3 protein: CASSLGGPSTDTQYF. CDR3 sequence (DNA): TGTGCCAGCAGCTTAGGTGGACCGAGCACAGATACGCAGTATTTT.

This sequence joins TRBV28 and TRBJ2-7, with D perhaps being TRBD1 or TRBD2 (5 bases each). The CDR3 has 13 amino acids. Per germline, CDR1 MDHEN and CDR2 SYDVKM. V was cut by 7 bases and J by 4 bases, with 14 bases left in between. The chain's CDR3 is CASTRQGRYEQYF. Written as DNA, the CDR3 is TGTGCCAGCACGCGGCAGGGACGGTACGAGCAGTACTTC.

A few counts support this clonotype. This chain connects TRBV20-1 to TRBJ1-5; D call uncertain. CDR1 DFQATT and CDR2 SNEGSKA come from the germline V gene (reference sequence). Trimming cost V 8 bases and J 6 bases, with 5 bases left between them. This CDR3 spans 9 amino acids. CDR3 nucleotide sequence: TGCAGTCAAATTCAGCCCCAGCATTTT. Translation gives CSQIQPQHF.

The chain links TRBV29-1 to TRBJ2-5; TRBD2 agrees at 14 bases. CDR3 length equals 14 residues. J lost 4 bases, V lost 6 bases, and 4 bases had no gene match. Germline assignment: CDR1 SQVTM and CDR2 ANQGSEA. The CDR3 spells CSVPGLAGVETQYF. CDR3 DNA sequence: TGCAGCGTGCCGGGACTAGCGGGAGTAGAGACCCAGTACTTC.

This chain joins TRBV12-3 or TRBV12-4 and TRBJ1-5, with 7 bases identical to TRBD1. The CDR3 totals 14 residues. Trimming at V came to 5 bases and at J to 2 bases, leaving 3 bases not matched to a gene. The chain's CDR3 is CASSLGQGNQPQHF. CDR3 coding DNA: TGTGCCAGCAGTCTCGGACAGGGCAATCAGCCCCAGCATTTT.

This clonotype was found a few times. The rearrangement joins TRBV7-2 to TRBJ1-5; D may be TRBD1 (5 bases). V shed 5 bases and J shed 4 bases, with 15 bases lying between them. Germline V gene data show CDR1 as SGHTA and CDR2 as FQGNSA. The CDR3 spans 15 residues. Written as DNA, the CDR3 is TGTGCCAGCAGCCGTACGGGACTGGAAAATCAGCCCCAGCATTTT. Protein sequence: CASSRTGLENQPQHF.

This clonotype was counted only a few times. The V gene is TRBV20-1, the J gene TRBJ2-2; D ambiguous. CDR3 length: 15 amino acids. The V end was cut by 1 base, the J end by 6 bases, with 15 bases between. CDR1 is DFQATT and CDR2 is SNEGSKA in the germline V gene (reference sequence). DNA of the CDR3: TGCAGTGCTAGAGGCTTTCGAATAGAGTCCGGGGAGCTGTTTTTT. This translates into CSARGFRIESGELFF.

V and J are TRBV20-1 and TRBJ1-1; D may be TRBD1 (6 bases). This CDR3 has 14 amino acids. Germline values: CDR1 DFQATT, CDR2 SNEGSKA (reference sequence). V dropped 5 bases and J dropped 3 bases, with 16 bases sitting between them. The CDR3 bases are TGCAGTGCTGGGGAGCCAGGGGTGTACACTGAAGCTTTCTTT. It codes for CSAGEPGVYTEAFF.

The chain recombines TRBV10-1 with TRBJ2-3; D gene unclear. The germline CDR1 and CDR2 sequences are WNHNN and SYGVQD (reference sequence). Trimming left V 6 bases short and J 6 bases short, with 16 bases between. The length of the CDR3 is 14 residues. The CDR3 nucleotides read TGCGCCAGCAGCCAAATGGCAGGCGCGGATACGCAGTATTTT. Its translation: CASSQMAGADTQYF.

CDR3 region: CATTGRLDVSGELFF. CDR3 coding DNA: TGTGCCACCACCGGGCGGCTTGATGTCTCCGGGGAGCTGTTTTTT. The chain combines TRBV6-1 with TRBJ2-2; D remains ambiguous. V was trimmed by 10 bases and J by 6 bases, leaving 21 bases between them. The germline V gene encodes CDR1 MNHNS and CDR2 SASEGT. CDR3 length equals 15 residues.

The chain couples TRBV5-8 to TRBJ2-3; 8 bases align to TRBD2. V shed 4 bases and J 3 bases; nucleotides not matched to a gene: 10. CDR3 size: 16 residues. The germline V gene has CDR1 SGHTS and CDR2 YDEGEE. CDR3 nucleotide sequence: TGTGCCAGCAGCCCATTTAGCGGGGAAGGAACAGATACGCAGTATTTT. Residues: CASSPFSGEGTDTQYF.

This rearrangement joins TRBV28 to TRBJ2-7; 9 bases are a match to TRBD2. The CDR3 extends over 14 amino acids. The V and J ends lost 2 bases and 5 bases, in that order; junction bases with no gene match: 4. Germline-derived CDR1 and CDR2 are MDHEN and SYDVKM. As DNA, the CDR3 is TGTGCCAGCAGTTTAGGTCTAGCGGGACACGAGCAGTACTTC. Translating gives CASSLGLAGHEQYF.

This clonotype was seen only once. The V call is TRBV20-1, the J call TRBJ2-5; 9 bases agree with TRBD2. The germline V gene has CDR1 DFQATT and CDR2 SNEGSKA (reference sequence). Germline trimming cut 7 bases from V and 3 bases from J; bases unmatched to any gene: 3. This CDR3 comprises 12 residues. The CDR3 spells CSVVAGEETQYF. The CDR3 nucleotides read TGCAGTGTTGTAGCGGGAGAAGAGACCCAGTACTTC.

The CDR3 nucleotides are TGTGCCAGCGAGTGGACAGGCACCTACGAGCAGTACTTC. Translated: CASEWTGTYEQYF. The V gene is TRBV6-1, the J gene TRBJ2-7, with 7 bases lining up with TRBD1. V gave up 8 bases and J gave up 2 bases; unmatched junction bases: 6. CDR3 size: 13 residues. The germline V gene has CDR1 MNHNS and CDR2 SASEGT.

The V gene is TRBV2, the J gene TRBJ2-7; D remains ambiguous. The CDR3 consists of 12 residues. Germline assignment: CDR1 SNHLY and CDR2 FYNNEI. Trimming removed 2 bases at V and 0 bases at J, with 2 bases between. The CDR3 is CASSESSYEQYF. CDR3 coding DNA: TGTGCCAGCAGTGAAAGCTCCTACGAGCAGTACTTC.

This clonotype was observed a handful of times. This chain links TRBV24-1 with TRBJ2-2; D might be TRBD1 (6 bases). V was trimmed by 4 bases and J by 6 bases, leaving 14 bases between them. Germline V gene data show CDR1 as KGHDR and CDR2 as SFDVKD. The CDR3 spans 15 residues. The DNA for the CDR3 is TGTGCCACCAGTGACCCAGGGGTTCGGGCCGGGGAGCTGTTTTTT. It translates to CATSDPGVRAGELFF.

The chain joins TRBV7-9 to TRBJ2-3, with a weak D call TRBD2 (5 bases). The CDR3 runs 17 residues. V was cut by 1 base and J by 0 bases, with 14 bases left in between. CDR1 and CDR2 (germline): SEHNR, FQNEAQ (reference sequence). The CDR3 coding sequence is TGTGCCAGCAGCTTAGATCTTTTTCGGGGAAGCACAGATACGCAGTATTTT. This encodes CASSLDLFRGSTDTQYF.

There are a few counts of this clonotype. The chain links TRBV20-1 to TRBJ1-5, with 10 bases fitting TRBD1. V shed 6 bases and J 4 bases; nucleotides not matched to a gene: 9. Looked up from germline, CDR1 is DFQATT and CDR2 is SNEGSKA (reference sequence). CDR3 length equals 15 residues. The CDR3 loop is CSARPGQGPNQPQHF. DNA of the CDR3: TGCAGTGCCAGGCCGGGACAGGGGCCAAATCAGCCCCAGCATTTT.

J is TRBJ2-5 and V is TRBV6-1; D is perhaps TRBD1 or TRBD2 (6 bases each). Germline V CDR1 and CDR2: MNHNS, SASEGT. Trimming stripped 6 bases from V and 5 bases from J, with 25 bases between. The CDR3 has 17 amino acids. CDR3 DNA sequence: TGTGCCAGCAGAGCGCGCTTCTGGGGGGAGAGGGGGGAGACCCAGTACTTC. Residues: CASRARFWGERGETQYF.

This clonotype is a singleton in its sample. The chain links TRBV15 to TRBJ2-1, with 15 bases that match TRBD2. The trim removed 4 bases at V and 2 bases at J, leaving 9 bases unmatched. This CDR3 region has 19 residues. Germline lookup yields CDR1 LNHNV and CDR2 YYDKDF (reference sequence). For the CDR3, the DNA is TGTGCCACCAGCAACGGAGGGACTAGCGGGAGGTCCCCCTACAATGAGCAGTTCTTC. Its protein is CATSNGGTSGRSPYNEQFF.

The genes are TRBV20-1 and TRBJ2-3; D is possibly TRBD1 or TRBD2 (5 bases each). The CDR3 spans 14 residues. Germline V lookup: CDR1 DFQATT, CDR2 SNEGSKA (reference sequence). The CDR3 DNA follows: TGCACCCCGACGTGGGGCGGGTCCACAGATACGCAGTATTTT. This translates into CTPTWGGSTDTQYF.